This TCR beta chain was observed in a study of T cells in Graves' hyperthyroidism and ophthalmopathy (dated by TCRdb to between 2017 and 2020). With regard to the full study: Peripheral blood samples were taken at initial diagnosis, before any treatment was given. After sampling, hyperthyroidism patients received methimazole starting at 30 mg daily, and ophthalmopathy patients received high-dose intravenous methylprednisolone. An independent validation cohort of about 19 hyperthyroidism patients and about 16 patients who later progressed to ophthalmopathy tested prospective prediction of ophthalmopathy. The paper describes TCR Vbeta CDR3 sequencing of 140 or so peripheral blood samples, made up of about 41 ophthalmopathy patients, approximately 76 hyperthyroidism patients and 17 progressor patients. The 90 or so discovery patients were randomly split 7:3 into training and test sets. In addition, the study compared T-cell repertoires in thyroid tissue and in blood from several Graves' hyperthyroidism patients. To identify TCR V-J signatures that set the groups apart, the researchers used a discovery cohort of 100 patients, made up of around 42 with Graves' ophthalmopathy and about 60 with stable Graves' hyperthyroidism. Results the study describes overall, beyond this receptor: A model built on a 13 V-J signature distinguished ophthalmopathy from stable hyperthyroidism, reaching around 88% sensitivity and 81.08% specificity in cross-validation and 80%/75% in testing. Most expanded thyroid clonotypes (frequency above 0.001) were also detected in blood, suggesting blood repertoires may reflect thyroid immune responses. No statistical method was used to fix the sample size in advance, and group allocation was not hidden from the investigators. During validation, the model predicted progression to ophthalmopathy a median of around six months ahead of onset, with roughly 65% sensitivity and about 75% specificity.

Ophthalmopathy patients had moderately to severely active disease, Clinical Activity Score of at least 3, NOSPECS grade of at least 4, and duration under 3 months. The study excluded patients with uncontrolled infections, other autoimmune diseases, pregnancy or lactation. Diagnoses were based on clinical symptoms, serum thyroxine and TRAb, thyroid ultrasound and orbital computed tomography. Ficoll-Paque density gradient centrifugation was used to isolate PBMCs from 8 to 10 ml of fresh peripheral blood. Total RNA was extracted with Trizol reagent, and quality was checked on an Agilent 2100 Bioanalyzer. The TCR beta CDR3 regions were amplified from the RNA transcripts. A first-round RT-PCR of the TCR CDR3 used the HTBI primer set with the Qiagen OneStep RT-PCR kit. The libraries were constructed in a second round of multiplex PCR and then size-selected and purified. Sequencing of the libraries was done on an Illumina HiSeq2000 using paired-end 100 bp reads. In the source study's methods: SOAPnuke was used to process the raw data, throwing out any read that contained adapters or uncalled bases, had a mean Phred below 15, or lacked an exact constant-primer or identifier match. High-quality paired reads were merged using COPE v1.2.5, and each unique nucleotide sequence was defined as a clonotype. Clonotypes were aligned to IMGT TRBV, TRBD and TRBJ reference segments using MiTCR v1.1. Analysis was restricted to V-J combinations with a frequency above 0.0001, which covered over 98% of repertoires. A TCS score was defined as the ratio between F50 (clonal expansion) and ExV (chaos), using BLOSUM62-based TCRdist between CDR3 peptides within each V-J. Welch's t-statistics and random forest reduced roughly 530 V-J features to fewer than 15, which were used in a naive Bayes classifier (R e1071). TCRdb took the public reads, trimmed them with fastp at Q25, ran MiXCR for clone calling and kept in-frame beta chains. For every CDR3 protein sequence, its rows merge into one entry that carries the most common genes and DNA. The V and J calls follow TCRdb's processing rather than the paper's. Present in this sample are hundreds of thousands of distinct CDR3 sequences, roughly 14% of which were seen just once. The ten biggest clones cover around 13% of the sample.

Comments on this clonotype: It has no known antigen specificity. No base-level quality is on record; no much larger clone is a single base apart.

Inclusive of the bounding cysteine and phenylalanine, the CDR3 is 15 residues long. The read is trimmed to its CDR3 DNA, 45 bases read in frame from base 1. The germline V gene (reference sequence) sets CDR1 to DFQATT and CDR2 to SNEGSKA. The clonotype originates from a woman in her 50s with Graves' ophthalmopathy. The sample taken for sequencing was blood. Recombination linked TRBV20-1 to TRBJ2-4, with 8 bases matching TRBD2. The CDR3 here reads CSGIPSGWAKNIQYF. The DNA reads TGCAGCGGCATTCCTAGCGGGTGGGCCAAAAACATTCAGTACTTC.